The 17 T cell receptor beta chains below were found in one sample sequenced in a study of CD8+ T cells in alopecia areata (dated by TCRdb to between 2018 and 2020). Libraries were prepared through the immunoSEQ multiplex PCR assay. RNA was extracted from all samples and reverse transcribed into cDNA, which served as template for TCR sequencing. TCRdb stores this immuneACCESS table with in-frame sequences only. Part of the clones is absent; in the studies checked, under half of the shortfall reflects unresolved V genes, and no reason is known for the rest. The sample table lists 150,000 to 200,000 clones, roughly 50% of them with a count of one. 10% to 15% of the sample is taken by the ten largest. The time point label of this sample denotes: 24 weeks on oral tofacitinib. Taken with the paper, the label for treatment or condition translates to: oral pan-JAK inhibitor, 5-10 mg twice daily. The specimen was CD8+ T cells sorted from blood, collected at week 24, from a patient treated with tofacitinib. These receptors came from a human donor with alopecia areata.

This chain connects TRBV7-9 to TRBJ2-7; the D gene is possibly TRBD1 (6 bases). V lost 3 bases and J lost 3, with 15 bases in between. CDR3 length: 15 amino acids. The germline V gene encodes CDR1 SEHNR and CDR2 FQNEAQ (reference sequence). The CDR3 sequence: CASSLHVRGLYEQYF. Written as DNA, the CDR3 is TGTGCCAGCAGCTTGCATGTCAGGGGTCTCTACGAGCAGTACTTC.

The chain couples TRBV12-5 to TRBJ2-7; the D is unclear. CDR1 and CDR2 (germline): LGHNT, FRNRAP. The germline V and J ends were trimmed by 1 base and 3 bases, with 10 bases remaining between them. The CDR3 has 14 amino acids. The CDR3 here is CASGLGGRSYEQYF. In nucleotides, the CDR3 is TGTGCTAGTGGTTTGGGAGGTCGGAGCTACGAGCAGTACTTC.

This clone was seen once. The chain couples TRBV15 to TRBJ1-5, with D possibly matching TRBD1 (5 bases). This CDR3 contains 13 residues. Trimming removed 5 bases from V and 0 bases from J, with 5 bases in between. Germline CDR1 reads LNHNV; CDR2 reads YYDKDF (reference sequence). CDR3 loop: CATSDSSNQPQHF. In nucleotides, the CDR3 is TGTGCCACCAGCGACAGTAGCAATCAGCCCCAGCATTTT. The entire variable domain, with the rest obtained from reference TRBV15 and TRBJ1-5, is as follows: DAMVIQNPRYQVTQFGKPVTLSCSQTLNHNVMYWYQQKSSQAPKLLFHYYDKDFNNEADTPDNFQSRRPNTSFCFLDIRSPGLGDTAMYLCATSDSSNQPQHFGDGTRLSIL.

V usage is TRBV5-1 and J usage is TRBJ1-2; no reliable D call. The CDR3 is 12 amino acids. Germline values: CDR1 SGHRS, CDR2 YFSETQ. V was clipped by 0 bases and J by 6 bases, with 6 bases between them. The DNA of the CDR3 is TGCGCCAGCAGCTTGGTCCCGGATGGCTACACCTTC. It translates to CASSLVPDGYTF. The full variable domain, with the rest looked up from reference TRBV5-1 and TRBJ1-2, is KAGVTQTPRYLIKTRGQQVTLSCSPISGHRSVSWYQQTPGQGLQFLFEYFSETQRNKGNFPGRFSGRQFSNSRSEMNVSTLELGDSALYLCASSLVPDGYTFGSGTRLTVV.

The chain couples TRBV11-1 to TRBJ2-3; weak D call: TRBD2 (5 bases). The germline V and J ends were trimmed by 5 bases and 0 bases, with 9 bases remaining between them. The length of the CDR3 is 14 residues. The V gene's germline CDR1 is SGHAT and CDR2 FQDESV (reference sequence). The CDR3 sequence: CASSQRGSTDTQYF. CDR3 bases: TGTGCCAGCAGCCAACGGGGTAGCACAGATACGCAGTATTTT. Complete variable domain (other parts from reference TRBV11-1 and TRBJ2-3): EAEVAQSPRYKITEKSQAVAFWCDPISGHATLYWYRQILGQGPELLVQFQDESVVDDSQLPKDRFSAERLKGVDSTLKIQPAELGDSAMYLCASSQRGSTDTQYFGPGTRLTVL.

The chain uses TRBV4-1 and TRBJ2-2; 9 bases align to TRBD2. The J segment lost 7 bases and the V segment lost 3 bases, leaving 9 bases of the junction unmatched. The CDR3 contains 16 residues. Germline assignment: CDR1 MGHRA and CDR2 YSYEKL. CDR3: CASSQVTGTSLGELFF. The DNA of the CDR3 is TGCGCCAGCAGCCAGGTGACCGGGACTAGCCTCGGGGAGCTGTTTTTT.

Notes on this clone: Other DNA sequences in the sample encode the same CDR3. This chain connects TRBV27 to TRBJ2-7, with unresolved D. Between the trimmed V and J ends, which lost 0 bases and 3 bases, there was a span of 6 bases. The CDR3 extends over 13 amino acids. In germline, CDR1 is MNHEY, CDR2 SMNVEV (reference sequence). The CDR3 loop reads CASSLSGGYEQYF. Written as DNA, the CDR3 is TGTGCCAGCAGTTTATCGGGTGGCTACGAGCAGTACTTC.

CDR3 nucleotides: TGTGCCAGCAGTGAAGCGCTTCCGGGGGCGCGCACTGAAGCTTTCTTT. As protein: CASSEALPGARTEAFF. V and J are TRBV6-1 and TRBJ1-1, with D perhaps TRBD1 (6 bases). Trimming took 0 bases from V and 4 from J, leaving 15 bases between them. CDR3 length: 16 residues. Per germline, CDR1 MNHNS and CDR2 SASEGT.

This clone was seen a single time. The rearrangement uses TRBV7-9 and TRBJ2-7; the D gene is possibly TRBD1 (5 bases). CDR1 and CDR2 from the germline V gene are SEHNR and FQNEAQ (reference sequence). The CDR3 length is 12 residues. With 6 bases removed from V and 3 bases from J, the gap between germline ends came to 9 bases. This CDR3 is CASRLDNYEQYF. CDR3 in DNA: TGTGCCAGCAGACTGGACAACTACGAGCAGTACTTC.

This chain connects TRBV29-1 to TRBJ1-2, with D possibly matching TRBD1 (6 bases). The CDR3 has 14 residues. The V and J ends lost 6 bases and 2 bases respectively, with 16 bases between them. In germline, CDR1 is SQVTM, CDR2 ANQGSEA. Here the CDR3 DNA reads TGCAGCGTACCCGACAGGTCATTCAACTATGGCTACACCTTC. It encodes CSVPDRSFNYGYTF.

The chain links TRBV13 to TRBJ2-3, with D perhaps matching TRBD1 or TRBD2 (5 bases each). Germline lookup yields CDR1 PRHDT and CDR2 FYEKMQ (reference sequence). Trimming stripped 5 bases from V and 9 bases from J, with 15 bases between. CDR3 length: 13 residues. The CDR3 spells CASSLEGIRTQYF. The CDR3 DNA sequence: TGTGCCAGCAGCCTAGAGGGGATCCGAACGCAGTATTTT.

CDR3 coding DNA: TGTGCCAGCTCACCATATGACGGACAGGGGGCGGGTACTGAAGCTTTCTTT. This codes for CASSPYDGQGAGTEAFF. J is TRBJ1-1 and V is TRBV18, with 11 bases aligning to TRBD1. CDR3 size: 17 residues. Germline CDR1 reads KGHSH; CDR2 reads LQKENI. Trimming took 2 bases from V and 5 from J; bases not matched to a gene: 10.

The rearrangement joins TRBV30 to TRBJ2-7; no reliable D call. Deletions cut 3 bases from V and 4 bases from J, with 10 bases between. From germline, CDR1 is GTSNPN and CDR2 SVGIG (reference sequence). There are 12 residues in the CDR3. CDR3 in amino acids: CAWRETQYEQYF. The DNA of the CDR3 is TGTGCCTGGAGGGAAACACAGTACGAGCAGTACTTC. Full variable domain (missing parts from reference TRBV30 and TRBJ2-7): SQTIHQWPATLVQPVGSPLSLECTVEGTSNPNLYWYRQAAGRGLQLLFYSVGIGQISSEVPQNLSASRPQDRQFILSSKKLLLSDSGFYLCAWRETQYEQYFGPGTRLTVT.

The chain uses TRBV5-1 and TRBJ2-5; TRBD1 matches 7 bases. This CDR3 has 15 amino acids. V shed 1 base, J shed 3 bases, and the junction held 6 bases outside the gene matches. CDR1 and CDR2 (germline): SGHRS, YFSETQ. CDR3 coding DNA: TGCGCCAGCAGCTTGCGGACAGGCTTTGAAGAGACCCAGTACTTC. Its protein is CASSLRTGFEETQYF.

The chain uses TRBV27 and TRBJ1-5, with a possible D match to TRBD1 (5 bases). Germline V CDR1 and CDR2: MNHEY, SMNVEV (reference sequence). The CDR3 is 15 amino acids. With 3 bases removed from V and 2 bases from J, the gap between germline ends came to 11 bases. The CDR3 bases are TGTGCCAGCAGTTTCCGGGGAGGGGGCAATCAGCCCCAGCATTTT. Translation gives CASSFRGGGNQPQHF.

The CDR3 region is CSVDPWGRLNTEAFF. The CDR3 nucleotides read TGCAGCGTTGACCCCTGGGGGAGACTAAACACTGAAGCTTTCTTT. The chain carries TRBV29-1 and TRBJ1-1, with D maybe TRBD1 (5 bases). This CDR3 has 15 amino acids. The germline V and J ends were trimmed by 3 bases and 2 bases, with 16 bases remaining between them. Looked up from germline, CDR1 is SQVTM and CDR2 is ANQGSEA.

V usage is TRBV13 and J usage is TRBJ2-2; D not certain. The V and J ends lost 2 bases and 6 bases respectively, with 4 bases between them. Germline CDR1 reads PRHDT; CDR2 reads FYEKMQ (reference sequence). The CDR3 has 12 residues. CDR3 bases: TGTGCCAGCAGCTTAATTCCCGGGGAGCTGTTTTTT. The encoded protein is CASSLIPGELFF.